These 25 T cell receptor beta chains were sequenced from one sample in a study of CD8 T cells in Susac syndrome. Reverse transcription of about 0.5 to 1 ug RNA used random hexamers. TCRdb called the immunoSEQ multiplex PCR reads again in MiXCR, with one record for every CDR3 protein. The table includes approximately 140,000 distinct CDR3 sequences, approximately 95% detected once. Sequencing was done on a sample of CD4+ T cells from PBMCs. The receptor source for this set is a human donor with multiple sclerosis.

The chain links TRBV30 to TRBJ2-3; weak D call: TRBD1 (6 bases). Looked up from germline, CDR1 is GTSNPN and CDR2 is SVGIG (reference sequence). V gave up 3 bases and J gave up 6 bases, with 22 bases separating them. The CDR3 is 16 residues long. The CDR3 nucleotides read TGTGCCTGGAGAGTGTCGGGCAGGGGTTTAAGGGATACGCAGTATTTT. Its protein is CAWRVSGRGLRDTQYF.

The V gene is TRBV9, the J gene TRBJ2-1, with 10 bases fitting TRBD2. The CDR3 loop spans 15 amino acids. With V trimmed by 3 bases and J by 2 bases, 2 bases remained unmatched. CDR1 is SGDLS, CDR2 YYNGEE, per germline. CDR3 sequence reads: CASSAGTSAYNEQFF. The CDR3 DNA follows: TGTGCCAGCAGCGCCGGGACTAGCGCCTACAATGAGCAGTTCTTC.

This chain joins TRBV5-5 and TRBJ2-5; D is unresolved. V lost 3 bases and J 2 bases, leaving 8 bases between the germline ends. The CDR3 sequence is 13 residues long. The germline V gene encodes CDR1 SGHKS and CDR2 YYEKEE (reference sequence). In DNA, the CDR3 is TGTGCCAGCAGCTGGGCCTTACAAGAGACCCAGTACTTC. This encodes CASSWALQETQYF. Complete variable domain (other parts from reference TRBV5-5 and TRBJ2-5): DAGVTQSPTHLIKTRGQQVTLRCSPISGHKSVSWYQQVLGQGPQFIFQYYEKEERGRGNFPDRFSARQFPNYSSELNVNALLLGDSALYLCASSWALQETQYFGPGTRLLVL.

This clonotype was observed a single time. The chain carries TRBV20-1 and TRBJ1-2; no clear D gene. V lost 3 bases and J 6 bases, leaving 20 bases between the germline ends. This CDR3 comprises 15 residues. Germline V gene lookup returns CDR1 DFQATT and CDR2 SNEGSKA (reference sequence). The CDR3 here is CSASLDGRVVDGYTF. In DNA form, the CDR3 reads TGCAGTGCTAGCCTCGACGGGAGGGTGGTGGATGGCTACACCTTC.

The chain links TRBV27 to TRBJ1-2, with D possibly matching TRBD1 (6 bases). CDR1 and CDR2 (germline): MNHEY, SMNVEV (reference sequence). V lost 4 bases and J 4 bases, leaving 10 bases between the germline ends. The CDR3 is 13 residues long. The CDR3 bases are TGTGCCAGCAGTTCTGGGACATCCTATGGCTACACCTTC. Protein: CASSSGTSYGYTF.

The gene calls are TRBV20-1 and TRBJ2-7; 12 bases match TRBD1. Germline V CDR1 and CDR2: DFQATT, SNEGSKA (reference sequence). The V gene end was trimmed by 3 bases and the J gene end by 6 bases; junction bases not matched to a gene: 3. The CDR3 has 13 residues. The CDR3 loop reads CSARGQGAAEQYF. Here the CDR3 DNA reads TGCAGTGCTAGGGGACAGGGGGCTGCCGAGCAGTACTTC.

The chain carries TRBV20-1 and TRBJ2-7; a weak D match, TRBD2 (7 bases). The V end was cut by 1 base, the J end by 2 bases, with 18 bases between. This CDR3 region has 16 residues. CDR1 and CDR2 from the germline V gene are DFQATT and SNEGSKA (reference sequence). CDR3 sequence: CSARGGGGGAAYEQYF. CDR3 DNA: TGCAGTGCTAGAGGTGGTGGGGGGGGCGCAGCCTACGAGCAGTACTTC.

The count of this clonotype is one. V gene TRBV6-4 combines with J gene TRBJ2-1; D unclear. Between the trimmed V and J ends, which lost 4 bases and 10 bases, there was a span of 26 bases. This CDR3 is built from 17 residues. Looked up from germline, CDR1 is MRHNA and CDR2 is SNTAGT. In DNA form, the CDR3 reads TGTGCCAGCAGTGCCCTCGCCGGCTTAACGGGTGTGGGAGAGCAGTTCTTC. As protein: CASSALAGLTGVGEQFF.

This sequence joins TRBV20-1 and TRBJ1-5, with a possible D match to TRBD1 (5 bases). Per the germline V gene, CDR1 is DFQATT and CDR2 is SNEGSKA (reference sequence). Trimming left V 1 base short and J 6 bases short, with 10 bases between. The CDR3 is 13 residues long. The CDR3 reads CSARGGGSQPQHF. The DNA of the CDR3 is TGCAGTGCTAGAGGGGGGGGTAGTCAGCCCCAGCATTTT.

The chain combines TRBV11-2 with TRBJ2-2, with 9 bases that match TRBD2. CDR3 length: 17 amino acids. The germline V gene encodes CDR1 SGHAT and CDR2 FQNNGV. Germline trimming cut 1 base from V and 3 bases from J; bases unmatched to any gene: 6. This CDR3 is CASSLGRGGADTGELFF. The CDR3 DNA sequence: TGTGCCAGCAGCTTAGGTCGCGGGGGGGCCGACACCGGGGAGCTGTTTTTT.

The V and J genes are TRBV21-1 and TRBJ1-1; TRBD1, the table's D call, lacks a check against the DNA. TRBV21-1 counts as a pseudogene. The CDR3 is 14 amino acids. The CDR3 loop is CASSKGQGFTEAFF. The CDR3 DNA follows: TGTGCCAGCAGCAAAGGACAGGGCTTCACTGAAGCTTTCTTT.

The chain employs TRBV7-2 and TRBJ2-7; 10 bases line up with TRBD1. There are 16 residues in the CDR3. The V segment lost 5 bases and the J segment 5 bases; nucleotides outside the gene matches: 12. The germline gives CDR1 SGHTA, CDR2 FQGNSA. As DNA, the CDR3 is TGTGCCAGCAGCCATCTCCGTGTGACAGGGGGCCACGAGCAGTACTTC. Residues: CASSHLRVTGGHEQYF. Full variable domain (missing parts from reference TRBV7-2 and TRBJ2-7): GAGVSQSPSNKVTEKGKDVELRCDPISGHTALYWYRQSLGQGLEFLIYFQGNSAPDKSGLPSDRFSAERTGGSVSTLTIQRTQQEDSAVYLCASSHLRVTGGHEQYFGPGTRLTVT.

This chain connects TRBV28 to TRBJ2-5; D perhaps matches TRBD1 (5 bases). V was cut by 8 bases and J by 0 bases, with 13 bases left in between. The CDR3 covers 14 residues. CDR1 and CDR2 from the germline V gene are MDHEN and SYDVKM. CDR3 in DNA: TGTGCCAGCTCTCGCAGGGTGTACCAAGAGACCCAGTACTTC. Translating it yields CASSRRVYQETQYF.

The chain couples TRBV5-1 to TRBJ1-2, with D maybe TRBD1 (5 bases). CDR1 is SGHRS, CDR2 YFSETQ, per germline. V was clipped by 4 bases and J by 6 bases, with 10 bases between them. The CDR3 totals 12 residues. The CDR3 DNA sequence: TGCGCCAGCAGCCCCGGGACCCATGGCTACACCTTC. The encoded protein is CASSPGTHGYTF.

The rearrangement joins TRBV5-1 to TRBJ2-7, with a weak D call TRBD1 (5 bases). Trimming shortened V by 1 base and J by 5 bases, and 16 bases separated the two germline ends. Germline V gene lookup returns CDR1 SGHRS and CDR2 YFSETQ. The CDR3 has 15 amino acids. The CDR3: CASSLIVAGSHEQYF. CDR3 DNA sequence: TGCGCCAGCAGCTTGATCGTGGCAGGGTCCCACGAGCAGTACTTC.

The chain carries TRBV29-1 and TRBJ2-3; 8 bases are shared with TRBD1. The CDR3 runs to 16 residues. Trimming removed 6 bases from V and 0 bases from J; junction bases left unmatched: 11. The germline V gene encodes CDR1 SQVTM and CDR2 ANQGSEA. CDR3 sequence: CSVGLGQGGSTDTQYF. The CDR3 DNA sequence: TGCAGCGTCGGACTTGGACAGGGAGGAAGCACAGATACGCAGTATTTT.

The genes are TRBV12-3 or TRBV12-4 and TRBJ1-2; no definite D call. CDR3 length equals 14 residues. Trimming took 5 bases from V and 4 from J, leaving 14 bases between them. The CDR3 DNA is TGTGCCAGCAGTCCTTCAACATACCGCTATGGCTACACCTTC. Residues: CASSPSTYRYGYTF.

The genes are TRBV20-1 and TRBJ1-1; weak D call: TRBD1 (5 bases). Germline V lookup: CDR1 DFQATT, CDR2 SNEGSKA (reference sequence). V dropped 6 bases and J dropped 8 bases, with 19 bases sitting between them. This CDR3 has 13 amino acids. As DNA, the CDR3 is TGCAGTGCCGAAGGTGGATGGGGCACCGAAGCTTTCTTT. Its protein is CSAEGGWGTEAFF.

This chain joins TRBV4-3 and TRBJ2-7; D is tentatively TRBD1 or TRBD2 (5 bases each). CDR1 is LGHNA and CDR2 is YSLEER in the germline V gene. The CDR3 runs 16 residues. V lost 4 bases and J 6 bases, leaving 22 bases between the germline ends. The CDR3 sequence is CASSRGGGAGSGEQYF. The CDR3 DNA reads TGCGCCAGCAGCCGAGGTGGGGGTGCGGGCTCCGGCGAGCAGTACTTC.

This chain joins TRBV10-3 and TRBJ2-5, with D perhaps matching TRBD2 (6 bases). The CDR3 runs 14 residues. The V gene's germline CDR1 is ENHRY and CDR2 SYGVKD. V was shortened by 6 bases and J by 4 bases, with 15 bases between the two germline ends. CDR3 sequence (DNA): TGTGCCATCAGAGCGGACGGGGGAAGAGAGACCCAGTACTTC. It encodes CAIRADGGRETQYF.

The chain couples TRBV20-1 to TRBJ2-1; no clear D gene. V was pared by 2 bases and J by 7 bases, with 18 bases between. In germline, CDR1 is DFQATT, CDR2 SNEGSKA (reference sequence). This CDR3 spans 15 amino acids. The CDR3 DNA follows: TGCAGTGCTAGATCAATAGCCCTCAAAGGAAATGAGCAGTTCTTC. It translates to CSARSIALKGNEQFF.

The chain couples TRBV9 to TRBJ2-1; weak D call: TRBD1 (6 bases). Germline loops: CDR1 SGDLS, CDR2 YYNGEE. The germline V and J ends were trimmed by 0 bases and 6 bases, with 10 bases remaining between them. This CDR3 is built from 14 residues. Here the CDR3 DNA reads TGTGCCAGCAGCGTAGGTCAGGGGCCCAATGAGCAGTTCTTC. Translated: CASSVGQGPNEQFF.

The CDR3 is CASSQDRGRGYTF. The CDR3 DNA follows: TGTGCCAGCAGCCAGGACAGGGGACGTGGCTACACCTTC. V gene TRBV3-1 combines with J gene TRBJ1-2; the match to TRBD1 covers 9 bases. This CDR3 contains 13 residues. V was pared by 3 bases and J by 7 bases, with 3 bases of the junction left unmatched. Germline V gene sequence: CDR1 LGHDT, CDR2 YNNKEL (reference sequence). The variable domain in full, completed from reference TRBV3-1 and TRBJ1-2, reads DTAVSQTPKYLVTQMGNDKSIKCEQNLGHDTMYWYKQDSKKFLKIMFSYNNKELIINETVPNRFSPKSPDKAHLNLHINSLELGDSAVYFCASSQDRGRGYTFGSGTRLTVV.

The rearrangement uses TRBV20-1 and TRBJ1-5, with 7 bases aligning to TRBD1. The length of the CDR3 is 15 residues. Germline lookup yields CDR1 DFQATT and CDR2 SNEGSKA (reference sequence). The J segment lost 0 bases and the V segment lost 3 bases, leaving 5 bases of the junction unmatched. The CDR3 loop reads CSASYQGDSNQPQHF. The CDR3 DNA reads as TGCAGTGCTAGCTACCAGGGGGATAGCAATCAGCCCCAGCATTTT.

The chain is built from TRBV28 and TRBJ2-4; D not certain. V lost 3 bases, J lost 6 bases, and 12 bases lay in between. CDR3 length: 14 amino acids. Germline V gene lookup returns CDR1 MDHEN and CDR2 SYDVKM. DNA of the CDR3: TGTGCCAGCAGTTTGCCCGGGCAGGTAAACATTCAGTACTTC. Protein sequence: CASSLPGQVNIQYF.